The sequence of this T cell receptor (beta chain) was determined in a study of response to subunit inactivated influenza vaccine. Overall study results and limits: The authors suggested that every seasonal influenza vaccination recruits few new T cells.

This CDR3 is built from 13 residues. V lost 5 bases to trimming and J lost 15 bases; unmatched junction nucleotides: 12. The germline V gene encodes CDR1 SGHRS and CDR2 YFSETQ. With regard to this clonotype: Its antigen remains unknown.

TCRdb reanalysed the RT-PCR reads using MiXCR and keeps one entry per CDR3 protein. The profile covers fewer than 700,000 distinct CDR3 sequences, with 13% appearing a single time and roughly 14% taken by the ten largest. The chain employs TRBV5-1 and TRBJ2-4; TRBD1 aligns across 9 bases. The source of this sequence is a man aged 45-65 years who received an inactivated influenza vaccine. Source: PBMCs from blood, taken about 40 days after vaccination. The CDR3 DNA reads TGCGCCAGCAGTCAAACATCCGGGACAGGGAGGTACTTC. It is translated as CASSQTSGTGRYF. The whole variable domain, filled in from reference TRBV5-1 and TRBJ2-4, reads KAGVTQTPRYLIKTRGQQVTLSCSPISGHRSVSWYQQTPGQGLQFLFEYFSETQRNKGNFPGRFSGRQFSNSRSEMNVSTLELGDSALYLCASSQTSGTGRYFGAGTRLSVL.